These 17 T cell receptor beta chains share one sample of origin, sequenced in a study of monozygotic twins with inflammatory bowel disease. TCRdb derives one entry per CDR3 protein from the 5' RACE reads, leaving out DNA. This sample's clone table lists 330,000 or so distinct CDR3 sequences. The sequenced material came from blood. The receptor set was obtained from a human donor with ulcerative colitis or Crohn's disease, or a healthy co-twin of an affected twin (not recorded which).

CDR3 amino acids: CASSLYGTVNTGELFF. The chain recombines TRBV5-1 with TRBJ2-2; the D call of TRBD1 rests on TCRdb alone, since no DNA is present to check it. Germline CDR1 is SGHRS and CDR2 is YFSETQ. This CDR3 is built from 16 residues.

The J gene is TRBJ1-5, the V gene TRBV4-1; TCRdb indicates TRBD1, and absent DNA this call remains unverified. Germline assignment: CDR1 MGHRA and CDR2 YSYEKL. This CDR3 is built from 19 residues. The CDR3 protein is CASSQERETGTGGPRAQHF.

J is TRBJ2-7 and V is TRBV6-1; the TCRdb D gene call, TRBD1, has no DNA to confirm it. The germline gives CDR1 MNHNS, CDR2 SASEGT. This CDR3 spans 15 amino acids. CDR3 residues: CASTPGQQKSYEQYF.

This chain joins TRBV12-3 or TRBV12-4 and TRBJ2-2; TCRdb reports TRBD1, a call that lacks DNA to check it against. The CDR3 is 14 residues long. The CDR3 region is CASSRTGVPGELFF.

This chain connects TRBV30 to TRBJ2-2; there is no DNA to check the TCRdb D call of TRBD2. Per germline, CDR1 GTSNPN and CDR2 SVGIG (reference sequence). CDR3 length: 14 amino acids. This chain's CDR3 is CAWSPSWRTGELFF.

The V gene is TRBV14, the J gene TRBJ2-3; the D call of TRBD1 rests on TCRdb alone, since no DNA is present to check it. This CDR3 has 14 residues. Germline V gives CDR1 SGHDN, CDR2 FVKESK. CDR3 sequence: CASRRGQYTDTQYF.

V is TRBV5-1 and J is TRBJ2-7; lacking DNA, the TRBD1 call made by TCRdb goes unchecked. CDR3 size: 14 residues. Germline CDR1 is SGHRS and CDR2 is YFSETQ. Here the CDR3 reads CASSLDDRGAEQYF.

The chain is built from TRBV5-6 and TRBJ1-2. The CDR3 covers 12 residues. The germline V gene encodes CDR1 SGHDT and CDR2 YYEEEE. This CDR3 is CASSANNYGYTF.

J is TRBJ2-7 and V is TRBV2; TCRdb picks TRBD2, but there is no DNA to check that call. CDR1 is SNHLY and CDR2 is FYNNEI in the germline V gene. CDR3 size: 14 residues. CDR3 protein: CASTPASGPYEQYF.

The V call is TRBV5-4, the J call TRBJ1-6. This CDR3 comprises 16 residues. Germline V lookup: CDR1 SGHNT, CDR2 YYREEE (reference sequence). The CDR3 loop is CASSLGTGLPNSPLHF.

The rearrangement links TRBV27 to TRBJ2-7; the D gene TCRdb calls, TRBD1, cannot be checked with no DNA. CDR1 MNHEY and CDR2 SMNVEV come from the germline V gene (reference sequence). CDR3 length equals 15 residues. The CDR3 loop is CASSFGGRGSYEQYF.

The chain has TRBV29-1 and TRBJ1-5; with no DNA, the TCRdb D assignment of TRBD1 cannot be verified. The CDR3 spans 13 residues. CDR1 is SQVTM and CDR2 is ANQGSEA in the germline V gene. CDR3 residues: CSAGDIYNQPQHF.

This chain uses TRBV6-2 or TRBV6-3 with TRBJ2-1; the D call from TCRdb, TRBD2, cannot be confirmed without DNA. The germline V gene has CDR1 MNHEY and CDR2 SVGEGT. The CDR3 totals 19 residues. The CDR3 sequence is CASSYPRPPTSGLYNEQFF.

The chain combines TRBV5-1 with TRBJ2-1; the TCRdb call, TRBD1, lacks DNA for checking. The CDR3 is 15 residues long. The V gene's germline CDR1 is SGHRS and CDR2 YFSETQ. The CDR3 sequence: CASSLLGQGSNEQFF. Full variable domain (missing parts from reference TRBV5-1 and TRBJ2-1): KAGVTQTPRYLIKTRGQQVTLSCSPISGHRSVSWYQQTPGQGLQFLFEYFSETQRNKGNFPGRFSGRQFSNSRSEMNVSTLELGDSALYLCASSLLGQGSNEQFFGPGTRLTVL.

The V call is TRBV20-1, the J call TRBJ1-5. Germline V CDR1 and CDR2: DFQATT, SNEGSKA (reference sequence). The CDR3 has 13 amino acids. CDR3 loop: CSATHWANQPQHF.

The J gene is TRBJ2-7, the V gene TRBV4-1; TCRdb returns TRBD1, unconfirmable since there is no DNA. The CDR3 totals 22 residues. Germline-derived CDR1 and CDR2 are MGHRA and YSYEKL. CDR3 protein: CASSTNGQGRWWPTINSYEQYF.

The chain is built from TRBV5-1 and TRBJ2-7; the TCRdb D gene call, TRBD2, has no DNA to confirm it. The length of the CDR3 is 15 residues. CDR1 is SGHRS and CDR2 is YFSETQ in the germline V gene. The CDR3 here is CASSISGVLSYEQYF.